These 26 T cell receptor beta chains originate from one sample sequenced in a study of T cell responses to AZD1222 COVID-19 vaccine. The data were produced by immunoSEQ multiplex PCR, yet TCRdb's version contains in-frame clones alone and is incomplete. The table has fewer than 150,000 clones, 88% seen once. The sample was peripheral blood, taken 28 days after the second AZD1222 dose. The receptors originated from an adult who received the AZD1222 COVID-19 vaccine.

This clone was counted once. The chain carries TRBV30 and TRBJ1-1, with D maybe TRBD1 (5 bases). Trimming stripped 1 base from V and 8 bases from J, with 8 bases between. Per germline, CDR1 GTSNPN and CDR2 SVGIG (reference sequence). CDR3 length: 11 residues. In DNA form, the CDR3 reads TGTGCCTGGAGTGGGGGGAGCGAAGCTTTCTTT. Its translation is CAWSGGSEAFF.

The rearrangement links TRBV7-9 to TRBJ1-2; TRBD1 is a possible D gene (5 bases). This CDR3 spans 13 amino acids. Germline lookup yields CDR1 SEHNR and CDR2 FQNEAQ (reference sequence). The germline V and J ends were trimmed by 1 base and 5 bases, with 8 bases remaining between them. In DNA form, the CDR3 reads TGTGCCAGCAGCTTAGGACAGCTTTATGGCTACACCTTC. Its translation is CASSLGQLYGYTF.

The rearrangement links TRBV6-5 to TRBJ1-4; D perhaps matches TRBD1 (6 bases). V dropped 4 bases and J dropped 7 bases, with 16 bases sitting between them. The CDR3 totals 15 residues. Germline assignment: CDR1 MNHEY and CDR2 SVGAGI. CDR3 residues: CASSFGKGVGEKLFF. The CDR3 coding sequence is TGTGCCAGCAGTTTTGGAAAGGGGGTCGGTGAAAAACTGTTTTTT.

The chain uses TRBV3-1 (or the pseudogene TRBV3-2) and TRBJ1-6; D is unresolved. V lost 1 base to trimming and J lost 6 bases, with 7 bases between them. Germline loops: CDR1 LGHDT, CDR2 YNNKEL (reference sequence). This CDR3 contains 14 residues. The CDR3 sequence is CASSQVLLNSPLHF. In DNA, the CDR3 is TGTGCCAGCAGCCAAGTTTTGCTTAATTCACCCCTCCACTTT.

CDR3 protein: CASSESTDTQYF. CDR3 DNA sequence: TGCGCCAGCAGTGAGTCCACAGATACGCAGTATTTT. The V call is TRBV10-2, the J call TRBJ2-3, with D hard to call. Germline loops: CDR1 WSHSY, CDR2 SAAADI. V shed 0 bases and J shed 2 bases, with 0 bases lying between them. CDR3 length equals 12 residues.

This sequence joins TRBV3-1 (or the pseudogene TRBV3-2) and TRBJ1-2; D not resolved. Germline values: CDR1 LGHDT, CDR2 YNNKEL (reference sequence). The CDR3 has 13 amino acids. The V gene lost 1 base and the J gene lost 5 bases, with 8 bases spanning the gap. CDR3 bases: TGTGCCAGCAGCCAAGTTCCGGATTATGGCTACACCTTC. It translates to CASSQVPDYGYTF.

The chain links TRBV11-2 to TRBJ1-6; no clear D gene. CDR1 and CDR2 from the germline V gene are SGHAT and FQNNGV. V lost 2 bases and J lost 7, with 12 bases in between. The CDR3 is made up of 15 amino acids. The CDR3 region is CASSLRQTGNSPLHF. CDR3 DNA: TGTGCCAGCAGCTTACGTCAAACCGGCAATTCACCCCTCCACTTT.

This chain uses TRBV7-3 with TRBJ2-1, with D perhaps assigned TRBD1 or TRBD2 (6 bases each). V lost 3 bases and J 0 bases, leaving 15 bases between the germline ends. Per the germline V gene, CDR1 is SGHTA and CDR2 is FQGTGA. This CDR3 contains 17 residues. CDR3 in amino acids: CASSFNPGAGSYNEQFF. The CDR3 DNA reads TGTGCCAGCAGCTTTAACCCGGGGGCGGGCTCCTACAATGAGCAGTTCTTC.

V and J are TRBV4-1 and TRBJ2-3, with TRBD2 as a possible D gene (6 bases). From germline, CDR1 is MGHRA and CDR2 YSYEKL. The CDR3 is 15 amino acids. The V gene lost 1 base and the J gene lost 2 bases, with 10 bases spanning the gap. In DNA form, the CDR3 reads TGCGCCAGCAGCCAAGTGGGACTTTACACAGATACGCAGTATTTT. It codes for CASSQVGLYTDTQYF.

The DNA for the CDR3 is TGTGCCAGCAGTTACGCGGCCACAGATACGCAGTATTTT. This translates into CASSYAATDTQYF. This rearrangement joins TRBV6-2 or TRBV6-3 to TRBJ2-3; no clear D. Trimming cost V 2 bases and J 2 bases, with 5 bases left between them. The CDR3 is 13 residues long. The germline V gene has CDR1 MNHEY and CDR2 SVGEGT.

V gene TRBV15 combines with J gene TRBJ1-3; TRBD1 aligns across 7 bases. This CDR3 has 14 residues. In germline, CDR1 is LNHNV, CDR2 YYDKDF (reference sequence). Trimming removed 8 bases from V and 0 bases from J; junction bases left unmatched: 4. The CDR3 coding sequence is TGTGCCACCGGGGACAGACACTCTGGAAACACCATATATTTT. It specifies CATGDRHSGNTIYF.

This chain uses TRBV30 with TRBJ1-1; TRBD1 is a possible D gene (6 bases). The CDR3 consists of 13 residues. CDR1 is GTSNPN, CDR2 SVGIG, per germline (reference sequence). V shed 2 bases and J shed 4 bases, with 11 bases lying between them. The CDR3 loop reads CAWSSGGGTEAFF. For the CDR3, the DNA is TGTGCCTGGAGTTCGGGGGGCGGCACTGAAGCTTTCTTT.

The gene calls are TRBV6-1 and TRBJ1-5; 8 positions match TRBD1. CDR3 length: 16 amino acids. V lost 2 bases, J lost 7 bases, and 10 bases stayed unmatched. Germline V gene data show CDR1 as MNHNS and CDR2 as SASEGT. CDR3 nucleotide sequence: TGTGCCAGCAGTGAAACCCTCAGGGGGCTGGGACAGCCCCAGCATTTT. Amino acid sequence: CASSETLRGLGQPQHF.

The chain has TRBV18 and TRBJ1-2; D is undetermined. This CDR3 contains 14 residues. Trimming cost V 1 base and J 7 bases, with 13 bases left between them. Germline V gene lookup returns CDR1 KGHSH and CDR2 LQKENI. The CDR3 DNA reads as TGTGCCAGCTCACCACTTGGGTATTTAGGTGGCTACACCTTC. Translated, it gives CASSPLGYLGGYTF.

The V and J genes are TRBV7-2 and TRBJ1-4; D is ambiguous. CDR3 size: 16 residues. Between the trimmed V and J ends, which lost 1 base and 3 bases, there was a span of 12 bases. Germline V gives CDR1 SGHTA, CDR2 FQGNSA. The CDR3 nucleotides are TGTGCCAGCAGCTTAGGCCGTTATACGCCTAATGAAAAACTGTTTTTT. Its translation: CASSLGRYTPNEKLFF.

The V and J genes are TRBV19 and TRBJ1-5; TRBD1 might be the D (6 bases). CDR1 and CDR2 (germline): LNHDA, SQIVND (reference sequence). CDR3 size: 15 residues. V shed 11 bases and J shed 3 bases, with 20 bases lying between them. In DNA, the CDR3 is TGTGCCGTCACGCTACAGGGTAGGGACAATCAGCCCCAGCATTTT. Translated: CAVTLQGRDNQPQHF. Looking up the rest from reference TRBV19 and TRBJ1-5 gives the full variable domain: DGGITQSPKYLFRKEGQNVTLSCEQNLNHDAMYWYRQDPGQGLRLIYYSQIVNDFQKGDIAEGYSVSREKKESFPLTVTSAQKNPTAFYLCAVTLQGRDNQPQHFGDGTRLSIL.

The rearrangement joins TRBV7-9 to TRBJ1-6; 8 nucleotides align to TRBD1. The length of the CDR3 is 14 residues. Germline CDR1 is SEHNR and CDR2 is FQNEAQ (reference sequence). V was clipped by 5 bases and J by 16 bases; unmatched bases: 13. The CDR3 is CASSTVTGEGSLHF. CDR3 DNA: TGTGCCAGCAGCACAGTGACAGGGGAAGGGAGTCTCCACTTT.

The V gene is TRBV7-2, the J gene TRBJ2-1; unclear D gene. Germline V CDR1 and CDR2: SGHTA, FQGNSA. CDR3 length equals 14 residues. V shed 1 base and J shed 5 bases, with 9 bases lying between them. The CDR3 reads CASSLVRSHNEQFF. Written as DNA, the CDR3 is TGTGCCAGCAGCTTAGTTAGGTCCCACAATGAGCAGTTCTTC.

The gene calls are TRBV6-2 or TRBV6-3 and TRBJ1-3; no definite D call. The CDR3 covers 15 residues. V was cut by 3 bases and J by 0 bases, with 9 bases left in between. CDR1 is MNHEY and CDR2 is SVGEGT in the germline V gene. CDR3 residues: CASSYTPVSGNTIYF. The DNA of the CDR3 is TGTGCCAGCAGTTATACACCGGTCTCTGGAAACACCATATATTTT.

This clone was counted between two and nine times. The rearrangement links TRBV7-2 to TRBJ1-2, with no clear D. Trimming took off 2 bases at V and 6 bases at J, with 10 bases between the two ends. Germline V CDR1 and CDR2: SGHTA, FQGNSA. The CDR3 has 13 residues. CDR3 coding DNA: TGTGCCAGCAGCTTACACCCCGTGAATGGCTACACCTTC. Protein product: CASSLHPVNGYTF.

The chain joins TRBV10-1 to TRBJ1-5; 10 nucleotides align to TRBD1. The V gene end was trimmed by 7 bases and the J gene end by 6 bases; junction bases not matched to a gene: 9. CDR3 length equals 15 residues. Germline loops: CDR1 WNHNN, CDR2 SYGVQD (reference sequence). In DNA, the CDR3 is TGCGCCAGCACTAGGGACAGGGGCTCGAGTCAGCCCCAGCATTTT. This sequence encodes CASTRDRGSSQPQHF.

The chain has TRBV6-5 and TRBJ1-1; a possible D gene is TRBD1 (6 bases). Trimming stripped 7 bases from V and 3 bases from J, with 15 bases between. The germline CDR1 and CDR2 sequences are MNHEY and SVGAGI. This CDR3 is built from 14 residues. CDR3 in amino acids: CASKTVQGYTEAFF. CDR3 sequence (DNA): TGTGCCAGCAAAACAGTACAGGGCTACACTGAAGCTTTCTTT.

The chain is built from TRBV7-6 and TRBJ1-3; maybe TRBD1 (5 bases). V lost 1 base, J lost 0 bases, and 16 bases lay in between. Germline assignment: CDR1 SGHVS and CDR2 FNYEAQ. This CDR3 comprises 18 residues. The CDR3 sequence: CASSLVRDPLFSGNTIYF. CDR3 in DNA: TGTGCCAGCAGCTTAGTGAGGGACCCACTATTCTCTGGAAACACCATATATTTT.

The rearrangement links TRBV2 to TRBJ1-1; perhaps TRBD1 as D (5 bases). Germline values: CDR1 SNHLY, CDR2 FYNNEI. The CDR3 loop spans 12 amino acids. V dropped 7 bases and J dropped 1 base, with 7 bases sitting between them. The CDR3 DNA follows: TGTGCCAGCATCGGGGGGAACACTGAAGCTTTCTTT. Translated, it gives CASIGGNTEAFF.

The chain couples TRBV5-8 to TRBJ2-7, with D tentatively TRBD1 (6 bases). Germline V gives CDR1 SGHTS, CDR2 YDEGEE. V was cut by 4 bases and J by 0 bases, with 17 bases left in between. CDR3 size: 16 residues. Written as DNA, the CDR3 is TGTGCCAGCAGCGGACCGGGACATTCGAGCTCCTACGAGCAGTACTTC. Translation gives CASSGPGHSSSYEQYF.

As DNA, the CDR3 is TGTGCCAGCACTCAGCTGCCACAGCGAAGGGAGGAGGGCTACACCTTC. Protein: CASTQLPQRREEGYTF. The chain couples TRBV27 to TRBJ1-2; D not certain. Trimming cost V 7 bases and J 8 bases, with 26 bases left between them. CDR3 length: 16 amino acids. Germline CDR1 is MNHEY and CDR2 is SMNVEV (reference sequence).